This TCR beta chain was retrieved from a study of T-cell reconstitution after alpha-beta-depleted transplantation in children. There are many counts of this clonotype. The CDR3 extends over 13 amino acids. J lost 6 bases, V lost 6 bases, and 5 bases had no gene match. Per germline, CDR1 DFQATT and CDR2 SNEGSKA (reference sequence). For TCRbeta, the library was prepared with unique molecular identifiers. Each CDR3 protein is one row after TCRdb ran MiXCR on the PCR reads. The table records about 91,000 distinct CDR3 sequences, roughly 8.3% of them present only once. This chain links TRBV20-1 with TRBJ2-4, with 10 bases aligning to TRBD2. This sample comprised PBMCs from the stem cell graft donor, obtained from the stem cell graft. This receptor was obtained from a human donor who donated a stem cell graft to a child with congenital amegakaryocytic thrombocytopenia. The CDR3 DNA reads TGCAGTGCCTCTAGCGGGAGCTCAAACATTCAGTACTTC. Its translation: CSASSGSSNIQYF.